One and the same sample provided the 27 T cell receptor beta chains below, sequenced in a study of T cells in Graves' hyperthyroidism and ophthalmopathy. Template material for amplifying TCR beta CDR3 regions consisted of RNA transcripts. Carried out on the TCR CDR3, a first-round RT-PCR used the HTBI primer set. TCRdb itself ran the multiplex PCR reads through MiXCR, one entry per CDR3 protein. The sample lists about 400,000 distinct CDR3 sequences, approximately 13% seen once, with around 9.2% in the top ten. Input material: blood. These receptors all come from a woman aged 18-35 years with Graves' hyperthyroidism.

Remarks on this clonotype: Possible read error: a much larger clone is one base away. This chain connects TRBV2 to TRBJ2-5; D call uncertain. This CDR3 is 12 amino acids long. CDR1 SNHLY and CDR2 FYNNEI come from the germline V gene. This chain's CDR3 is CASSEEVSRRDF. The CDR3 coding sequence is TGTGCCAGCAGTGAAGAAGTATCCCGCAGAGACTTC.

The rearrangement uses TRBV5-1 and TRBJ1-1, with D possibly being TRBD1 (6 bases). V was shortened by 5 bases and J by 3 bases, with 17 bases between the two germline ends. The CDR3 totals 15 residues. CDR1 and CDR2 (germline): SGHRS, YFSETQ. The CDR3 DNA reads TGCGCCAGCAGATCCGGGGGGCGTATGGACACTGAAGCTTTCTTT. As protein: CASRSGGRMDTEAFF.

In its sample, this clonotype was seen many times. The CDR3 is CASSLLPLGKLFF. The CDR3 DNA sequence: TGTGCCAGCAGCTTACTCCCGCTGGGGAAACTGTTTTTT. The chain recombines TRBV7-2 with TRBJ1-4, with D unresolved. This CDR3 contains 13 residues. Germline CDR1 reads SGHTA; CDR2 reads FQGNSA. V lost 2 bases and J 11 bases, leaving 12 bases between the germline ends.

This clonotype was found a few times. V gene TRBV25-1 combines with J gene TRBJ2-1; the D call may be TRBD1 or TRBD2 (5 bases each). Germline V lookup: CDR1 MGHDK, CDR2 SYGVNS. The length of the CDR3 is 13 residues. Trimming pared 2 bases from V and 7 bases from J, leaving 9 bases between. The CDR3 loop reads CASSEGGENEQFF. CDR3 coding DNA: TGTGCCAGCAGTGAAGGGGGTGAGAATGAGCAGTTCTTC.

This clonotype was counted at least ten times. The chain is built from TRBV5-6 and TRBJ2-1; 15 bases align to TRBD2. CDR3 size: 17 residues. V gave up 4 bases and J gave up 5 bases; unmatched junction bases: 7. CDR1 is SGHDT and CDR2 is YYEEEE in the germline V gene. The CDR3 loop reads CASSGLAGGPRDNEQFF. The CDR3 bases are TGTGCCAGCAGCGGACTAGCGGGAGGGCCTCGTGACAATGAGCAGTTCTTC.

This clonotype has ten or more counts. The J gene is TRBJ2-3, the V gene TRBV29-1, with 10 bases that match TRBD2. The CDR3 runs to 15 residues. The V gene's germline CDR1 is SQVTM and CDR2 ANQGSEA. The ends lost 5 bases at V and 2 bases at J; junction bases unmatched: 7. The CDR3 here is CSVSSLAGDTDTQYF. In DNA, the CDR3 is TGCAGCGTTTCGTCCCTAGCGGGGGACACAGATACGCAGTATTTT.

This clonotype occurred a few times. V usage is TRBV9 and J usage is TRBJ1-1; TRBD1 matches 7 bases. Germline V gene lookup returns CDR1 SGDLS and CDR2 YYNGEE. Trimming cost V 3 bases and J 5 bases; bases outside gene matches: 10. The CDR3 length is 15 residues. The CDR3 protein is CASSASGTGVTEAFF. The CDR3, as DNA: TGTGCCAGCAGCGCCTCCGGCACAGGGGTTACTGAAGCTTTCTTT.

V usage is TRBV6-1 and J usage is TRBJ2-1; 10 nucleotides agree with TRBD1. V gave up 6 bases and J gave up 7 bases; unmatched junction bases: 12. This CDR3 is built from 16 residues. Germline V gene data show CDR1 as MNHNS and CDR2 as SASEGT. DNA for the CDR3: TGTGCCAGCAGGGCACCGGGACAGGGGAGGAGGAATGAGCAGTTCTTC. The encoded protein is CASRAPGQGRRNEQFF.

This clonotype was counted between two and nine times. This rearrangement joins TRBV13 to TRBJ2-2, with 10 bases identical to TRBD2. Germline V lookup: CDR1 PRHDT, CDR2 FYEKMQ (reference sequence). The length of the CDR3 is 16 residues. Trimming removed 6 bases from V and 1 base from J; junction bases left unmatched: 5. The CDR3, as DNA: TGTGCCAGCAGAAGCCGGACTAGCGGGAACACCGGGGAGCTGTTTTTT. Its translation is CASRSRTSGNTGELFF.

This clonotype was found many times. V usage is TRBV18 and J usage is TRBJ1-3, with D maybe TRBD1 (5 bases). V lost 4 bases to trimming and J lost 0 bases, with 13 bases between them. Germline V CDR1 and CDR2: KGHSH, LQKENI. CDR3 size: 16 residues. DNA for the CDR3: TGTGCCAGCTCACTCGGGGGGAGAGTCTCTGGAAACACCATATATTTT. Its protein is CASSLGGRVSGNTIYF.

This clonotype was counted ten times or more. The chain links TRBV7-2 to TRBJ1-5; 7 bases are shared with TRBD1. After removal of 2 bases from V and 3 bases from J, the junction contained 7 bases not matched to a gene. CDR3 size: 16 residues. Germline assignment: CDR1 SGHTA and CDR2 FQGNSA. CDR3 amino acids: CASSLNGQVNNQPQHF. The CDR3 DNA reads as TGTGCCAGCAGCTTAAACGGACAGGTTAACAATCAGCCCCAGCATTTT.

This clonotype has ten or more counts. The chain is built from TRBV6-1 and TRBJ1-2, with 10 bases aligning to TRBD1. The CDR3 is made up of 14 amino acids. J was trimmed by 3 bases and V by 8 bases; bases with no gene match: 6. Germline V gives CDR1 MNHNS, CDR2 SASEGT. The CDR3 region is CASQAGTGDYGYTF. CDR3 coding DNA: TGTGCCAGCCAAGCCGGGACAGGGGACTATGGCTACACCTTC.

This clonotype was seen many times. The chain combines TRBV28 with TRBJ1-2, with a tentative D call TRBD1 (6 bases). The V end lost 6 bases, the J end lost 3 bases, and 17 bases lay between the germline ends. Germline V gene sequence: CDR1 MDHEN, CDR2 SYDVKM. This CDR3 region has 15 residues. CDR3 DNA sequence: TGTGCCAGCAGCTTTCCAGGGGACCCGGACTATGGCTACACCTTC. This sequence encodes CASSFPGDPDYGYTF.

V gene TRBV6-1 combines with J gene TRBJ2-3; 7 nucleotides match TRBD2. From germline, CDR1 is MNHNS and CDR2 SASEGT. V shed 5 bases, J shed 4 bases, and the junction held 12 bases outside the gene matches. This CDR3 has 16 amino acids. The DNA of the CDR3 is TGTGCCAGCAGTCCCCGATGGGGAGGGTGGGCAGATACGCAGTATTTT. Residues: CASSPRWGGWADTQYF.

This clonotype appeared a few times. The rearrangement links TRBV14 to TRBJ1-2; TRBD1 aligns across 7 bases. The V and J ends lost 4 bases and 8 bases, in that order; junction bases with no gene match: 13. CDR1 and CDR2 (germline): SGHDN, FVKESK. The CDR3 loop spans 15 amino acids. The CDR3 here is CASSPFRRGQSGYTF. As DNA, the CDR3 is TGTGCCAGCAGCCCCTTCCGAAGGGGACAGAGCGGCTACACCTTC.

This clonotype was counted many times. V and J are TRBV6-1 and TRBJ1-2; D is ambiguous. The V gene lost 0 bases and the J gene lost 4 bases, with 18 bases spanning the gap. Germline V lookup: CDR1 MNHNS, CDR2 SASEGT. The CDR3 spans 17 residues. DNA of the CDR3: TGTGCCAGCAGTGAAGCCGAGGGTAAAGGTCCGCTCTATGGCTACACCTTC. It yields the protein CASSEAEGKGPLYGYTF.

About this clonotype: This could be a read error, since a much larger clone is one nucleotide away. The chain is built from TRBV10-3 and TRBJ1-1; D may be TRBD1 (5 bases). V gave up 7 bases and J gave up 4 bases, with 13 bases separating them. From germline, CDR1 is ENHRY and CDR2 SYGVKD. This CDR3 comprises 13 residues. The CDR3 loop reads CAIKSGGGTEAFF. CDR3 DNA sequence: TGTGCCATCAAGTCCGGGGGGGGCACTGAAGCTTTCTTT.

This clonotype was recorded many times. The chain uses TRBV28 and TRBJ2-7; 7 bases are shared with TRBD1. The germline V gene has CDR1 MDHEN and CDR2 SYDVKM. This CDR3 spans 13 amino acids. V was clipped by 6 bases and J by 1 base; unmatched bases: 3. The CDR3 is CASRTDRSYEQYF. The CDR3 nucleotides read TGTGCCAGCAGAACGGACAGGTCCTACGAGCAGTACTTC. The variable domain in full, completed from reference TRBV28 and TRBJ2-7, reads DVKVTQSSRYLVKRTGEKVFLECVQDMDHENMFWYRQDPGLGLRLIYFSYDVKMKEKGDIPEGYSVSREKKERFSLILESASTNQTSMYLCASRTDRSYEQYFGPGTRLTVT.

A few counts support this clonotype. J is TRBJ2-2 and V is TRBV5-1; TRBD1 matches at 8 bases. Trimming at V came to 7 bases and at J to 2 bases, leaving 4 bases not matched to a gene. Germline lookup yields CDR1 SGHRS and CDR2 YFSETQ. The CDR3 contains 14 residues. CDR3 coding DNA: TGCGCCAGCGAGACAGGGGAAAACACCGGGGAGCTGTTTTTT. Protein sequence: CASETGENTGELFF.

This clonotype was detected ten times or more. The chain has TRBV20-1 and TRBJ1-3; D is unclear. Germline-derived CDR1 and CDR2 are DFQATT and SNEGSKA (reference sequence). This CDR3 region has 14 residues. The V end lost 0 bases, the J end lost 4 bases, and 10 bases lay between the germline ends. The CDR3 loop reads CSARDRLGGNTIYF. In nucleotides, the CDR3 is TGCAGTGCTAGAGATCGACTCGGCGGAAACACCATATATTTT.

This clonotype was counted many times. The rearrangement uses TRBV29-1 and TRBJ1-2, with a weak D call TRBD1 (5 bases). This CDR3 is built from 13 residues. Germline V gene lookup returns CDR1 SQVTM and CDR2 ANQGSEA. Trimming stripped 6 bases from V and 6 bases from J, with 17 bases between. CDR3 in amino acids: CSVEKRTGDGYTF. The DNA for the CDR3 is TGCAGCGTCGAGAAACGGACGGGGGATGGCTACACCTTC.

The chain links TRBV19 to TRBJ1-1, with D tentatively TRBD1 (5 bases). This CDR3 region has 13 residues. Germline loops: CDR1 LNHDA, CDR2 SQIVND (reference sequence). V lost 3 bases and J 10 bases, leaving 15 bases between the germline ends. DNA for the CDR3: TGTGCCAGTAGTATGGAGGGGCCACCTAGAGCTTTCTTT. This translates into CASSMEGPPRAFF.

At least ten counts were recorded for this clonotype. This chain links TRBV19 with TRBJ1-1; TRBD1 is a possible D gene (6 bases). CDR1 is LNHDA and CDR2 is SQIVND in the germline V gene (reference sequence). The CDR3 sequence is 13 residues long. V lost 2 bases, J lost 4 bases, and 8 bases lay in between. The CDR3 spells CASSITGSTEAFF. The CDR3, as DNA: TGTGCCAGTAGTATAACAGGGAGCACTGAAGCTTTCTTT.

This clonotype came up many times. The gene calls are TRBV7-2 and TRBJ1-1; possibly TRBD1 for D (5 bases). Germline CDR1 SGHTA, CDR2 FQGNSA. The CDR3 is 15 amino acids. Trimming took 4 bases from V and 0 from J, leaving 12 bases between them. The CDR3 sequence: CASSWDRMMNTEAFF. The CDR3 DNA is TGTGCCAGCAGCTGGGACCGTATGATGAACACTGAAGCTTTCTTT. The full variable domain, rest sourced from reference TRBV7-2 and TRBJ1-1, is GAGVSQSPSNKVTEKGKDVELRCDPISGHTALYWYRQSLGQGLEFLIYFQGNSAPDKSGLPSDRFSAERTGGSVSTLTIQRTQQEDSAVYLCASSWDRMMNTEAFFGQGTRLTVV.

The chain combines TRBV4-1 with TRBJ1-2; possibly TRBD1 for D (6 bases). The CDR3 is 14 residues long. CDR1 and CDR2 (germline): MGHRA, YSYEKL. With 1 base removed from V and 5 bases from J, the gap between germline ends came to 11 bases. The DNA of the CDR3 is TGCGCCAGCAGCCAAGTCGGGGGGGCATATGGCTACACCTTC. This gives the protein CASSQVGGAYGYTF.

The chain uses TRBV10-3 and TRBJ1-6; 7 bases align to TRBD1. Unmatched junction bases numbered 3, after V lost 6 bases and J lost 4 bases. The CDR3 has 14 amino acids. Germline V lookup: CDR1 ENHRY, CDR2 SYGVKD. CDR3: CAISRDSYNSPLHF. CDR3 bases: TGTGCCATCAGCCGGGACAGTTATAATTCACCCCTCCACTTT.

The sample holds many counts of this clonotype. The V and J genes are TRBV30 and TRBJ2-1, with D possibly being TRBD2 (5 bases). CDR1 GTSNPN and CDR2 SVGIG come from the germline V gene (reference sequence). Trimming took off 1 base at V and 9 bases at J, with 10 bases between the two ends. The CDR3 length is 12 residues. CDR3 region: CAWSGSGVEQFF. CDR3 DNA sequence: TGTGCCTGGAGTGGTTCCGGGGTTGAGCAGTTCTTC.